Listed below are T cell receptor beta chains from one sample, sequenced in a study of shared clonotypes between healthy human individuals. The table came from immunoSEQ multiplex PCR; TCRdb's copy has only in-frame clones and leaves some out. This table holds about 1 million clones, 75% to 85% found once. Input material: memory CD4+ T cells from PBMCs. The receptors here all came from a man between 18 and 29 years old in good health. Some clones in this sample may be carry-over from other donors' samples. Both conserved end residues are part of each CDR3. D genes are given only for firm matches. Size is stated for part of the rows, as once, few or many counts, or as a class when the clone is expanded.

CDR3 length	V gene	D gene	clone size	J gene	CDR3 protein	CDR3 DNA
14	TRBV19	-	-	TRBJ1-1	CASSIRGAQSEAFF	TGTGCCAGTAGTATCCGGGGGGCCCAGTCTGAAGCTTTCTTT
13	TRBV7-8	-	-	TRBJ1-2	CASSLAGEGGYTF	TGTGCCAGCAGCTTAGCAGGAGAAGGCGGCTACACCTTC
16	TRBV6-1	-	-	TRBJ2-5	CASSETPPSGGETQYF	TGTGCCAGCAGTGAAACCCCCCCCTCAGGAGGAGAGACCCAGTACTTC
15	TRBV4-1	-	-	TRBJ2-2	CASSQGLVGTGELFF	TGCGCCAGCAGCCAAGGACTAGTTGGCACCGGGGAGCTGTTTTTT
14	TRBV19	TRBD1	-	TRBJ1-3	CASRQGASGNTIYF	TGTGCCAGTCGACAGGGGGCTAGTGGAAACACCATATATTTT
17	TRBV5-4	TRBD1	-	TRBJ2-3	CASSLGRTGDGTDTQYF	TGTGCCAGCAGCTTGGGACGGACAGGGGATGGGACAGATACGCAGTATTTT
15	TRBV11-3	-	-	TRBJ2-1	CASSLVKLGYNEQFF	TGTGCCAGCAGCTTAGTAAAACTGGGATACAATGAGCAGTTCTTC
16	TRBV7-2	-	many	TRBJ2-3	CASSFDFARFTDTQYF	TGTGCCAGCAGCTTCGACTTCGCTCGGTTCACAGATACGCAGTATTTT
13	TRBV5-1	-	-	TRBJ1-4	CASRESSNEKLFF	TGCGCCAGCAGGGAGTCCTCTAATGAAAAACTGTTTTTT
16	TRBV19	TRBD1	-	TRBJ1-5	CASSMPGQGVRQPQHF	TGTGCCAGTAGTATGCCCGGACAGGGCGTACGTCAGCCCCAGCATTTT
14	TRBV4-1	-	-	TRBJ1-2	CASSQSGTDNGYTF	TGCGCCAGCAGCCAGTCCGGGACGGACAATGGCTACACCTTC
13	TRBV29-1	-	-	TRBJ1-5	CSVVGRHNQPQHF	TGCAGCGTTGTTGGGCGGCACAATCAGCCCCAGCATTTT
18	TRBV5-1	TRBD1	-	TRBJ1-2	CASSPRPGTGVGGYGYTF	TGCGCCAGCAGCCCTCGTCCCGGGACAGGGGTCGGTGGCTATGGCTACACCTTC
13	TRBV9	-	-	TRBJ2-1	CASSAIPPNEQFF	TGTGCCAGCAGCGCGATTCCTCCCAATGAGCAGTTCTTC
15	TRBV15	TRBD2	-	TRBJ2-1	CATSVGLAGEDEQFF	TGTGCCACCAGCGTGGGGCTAGCGGGAGAGGATGAGCAGTTCTTC
14	TRBV28	TRBD1	-	TRBJ2-7	CASSLPLGQGEQYF	TGTGCCAGCAGTTTACCCTTGGGACAGGGCGAGCAGTACTTC
14	TRBV2	-	-	TRBJ1-5	CASRNRVGAQPQHF	TGTGCCAGCAGAAACAGGGTTGGCGCTCAGCCCCAGCATTTT
16	TRBV15	-	-	TRBJ1-2	CATSRLIAQGVDGYTF	TGTGCCACCAGCAGACTTATCGCACAAGGGGTCGACGGCTACACCTTC
14	TRBV4-1	-	-	TRBJ2-1	CASSAPTLYNEQFF	TGCGCCAGCAGCGCCCCCACCCTGTACAATGAGCAGTTCTTC
14	TRBV7-2	-	-	TRBJ1-1	CASSFQGAGTEAFF	TGTGCCAGCAGCTTTCAGGGTGCGGGGACTGAAGCTTTCTTT
14	TRBV19	-	-	TRBJ2-2	CASSISGGSGELFF	TGTGCCAGTAGTATTTCCGGGGGATCCGGGGAGCTGTTTTTT
14	TRBV9	-	-	TRBJ2-3	CASSVGVGTDTQYF	TGTGCCAGCAGCGTCGGTGTAGGCACAGATACGCAGTATTTT
17	TRBV7-9	-	-	TRBJ1-4	CASSFTLGRRTNEKLFF	TGTGCCAGCAGCTTCACCCTTGGCAGGCGGACTAATGAAAAACTGTTTTTT
14	TRBV27	-	many	TRBJ2-3	CASTVSPSTDTQYF	TGTGCCAGCACCGTGTCCCCTAGCACAGATACGCAGTATTTT
17	TRBV9	TRBD2	-	TRBJ2-2	CASSVAPLAQNTGELFF	TGTGCCAGCAGCGTAGCCCCACTAGCGCAGAACACCGGGGAGCTGTTTTTT
12	TRBV19	TRBD2	-	TRBJ2-5	CATSWEGETQYF	TGTGCCACCTCCTGGGAGGGAGAGACCCAGTACTTC
12	TRBV19	-	-	TRBJ2-5	CASSQGYETQYF	TGTGCCAGTAGTCAGGGCTACGAGACCCAGTACTTC
14	TRBV6-1	-	-	TRBJ1-1	CASSEGTMNTEAFF	TGTGCCAGCAGTGAGGGGACCATGAACACTGAAGCTTTCTTT
18	TRBV7-2	-	once	TRBJ2-3	CASSPRMVGVWEGDTQYF	TGTGCCAGCAGCCCCCGCATGGTGGGTGTGTGGGAAGGAGATACGCAGTATTTT
15	TRBV19	TRBD2	-	TRBJ2-1	CASSIGLAGANEQFF	TGTGCCAGTAGTATCGGCCTAGCGGGAGCCAATGAGCAGTTCTTC
13	TRBV4-1	-	-	TRBJ2-1	CASSQGGNNEQFF	TGCGCCAGCAGCCAAGGAGGGAACAATGAGCAGTTCTTC
16	TRBV7-3	TRBD2	-	TRBJ2-1	CASSPYSGSSYNEQFF	TGTGCCAGCAGCCCCTATAGCGGGAGCTCCTACAATGAGCAGTTCTTC
16	TRBV5-6	TRBD2	-	TRBJ2-7	CASSSSWTSGRHEQYF	TGTGCCAGCAGTTCATCCTGGACTAGCGGGAGACACGAGCAGTACTTC
15	TRBV10-1	-	-	TRBJ1-5	CASSEPDFSNQPQHF	TGCGCCAGCAGTGAGCCGGACTTTAGCAATCAGCCCCAGCATTTT
14	TRBV29-1	-	-	TRBJ2-5	CSVAGAKYQETQYF	TGCAGCGTTGCCGGGGCTAAGTACCAAGAGACCCAGTACTTC
12	TRBV7-9	-	-	TRBJ1-2	CASSPGLYGYTF	TGTGCCAGCAGCCCAGGTCTCTATGGCTACACCTTC
13	TRBV5-4	-	-	TRBJ2-5	CASSSRDQETQYF	TGTGCCAGCAGCTCGCGGGACCAAGAGACCCAGTACTTC
17	TRBV5-1	TRBD2	-	TRBJ2-1	CASSPLAGDISYNEQFF	TGCGCCAGCAGTCCCCTAGCGGGAGATATCTCCTACAATGAGCAGTTCTTC
14	TRBV6-5	TRBD1	-	TRBJ1-2	CASSPVRGPGGYTF	TGTGCCAGCAGTCCCGTCAGGGGGCCGGGAGGCTACACCTTC
15	TRBV6-5	-	-	TRBJ2-5	CASSYSGRDKETQYF	TGTGCCAGCAGTTACTCGGGCAGGGACAAAGAGACCCAGTACTTC
17	TRBV4-1	TRBD2	-	TRBJ2-3	CASSQRVTAGSGDTQYF	TGCGCCAGCAGCCAAAGAGTCACAGCGGGATCAGGGGATACGCAGTATTTT
14	TRBV6-5	TRBD1	-	TRBJ2-5	CASSQDRVGETQYF	TGTGCCAGCAGTCAAGACAGGGTAGGGGAGACCCAGTACTTC
14	TRBV5-1	TRBD1	once	TRBJ1-2	CASSPGQGRHGYTF	TGCGCCAGCAGCCCGGGACAGGGGCGACATGGCTACACCTTC
16	TRBV28	TRBD2	-	TRBJ2-7	CASRGTSGRAERDQYF	TGTGCCAGCAGAGGGACTAGCGGGAGGGCCGAACGGGATCAGTACTTC
14	TRBV2	-	-	TRBJ2-2	CASTRQGNTGELFF	TGTGCCAGCACGCGGCAGGGGAACACCGGGGAGCTGTTTTTT
11	TRBV28	-	once	TRBJ2-1	CASRGIDEQFF	TGTGCCTCAAGGGGTATTGATGAGCAGTTCTTC
16	TRBV5-5	TRBD1	-	TRBJ2-3	CASSLLPVGGADTQYF	TGTGCCAGCAGCCTACTTCCGGTAGGGGGCGCGGATACGCAGTATTTT
12	TRBV30	-	few	TRBJ1-1	CAWSGGRTEAFF	TGTGCCTGGTCGGGGGGGAGAACTGAAGCTTTCTTT
16	TRBV5-1	-	-	TRBJ2-2	CASSLGGGGPTGELFF	TGCGCCAGCAGCTTGGGCGGCGGAGGCCCCACCGGGGAGCTGTTTTTT